This TCR beta chain was sequenced in a study of CD8 T cells in ankylosing spondylitis. Study observations and caveats: In the blood and synovial fluid of reactive arthritis, some motif variants had been previously reported. Reportedly, disease-linked clones are significantly enriched in ankylosing spondylitis patients' matched synovial fluid. The authors found the disease-linked clones to be CD8+ and relatively rare in peripheral blood. Ankylosing spondylitis blood appeared to carry a characteristic TCR beta motif of roughly eight highly homologous variants.

5'-RACE, quantitative and with molecular barcodes, yielded the TCR beta libraries. TCRdb re-called the 5' RACE reads through MiXCR, storing one row per CDR3 protein. The table includes fewer than 550,000 distinct CDR3 sequences, 5.3% detected once. The CDR3 contains 15 residues. Germline-derived CDR1 and CDR2 are DFQATT and SNEGSKA (reference sequence). Trimming stripped 0 bases from V and 1 base from J, with 9 bases between. In this sample, this clonotype turned up many times. Antigen unknown. The genes are TRBV20-1 and TRBJ2-2; the D is unclear. The sample comprised blood, either unsorted or a sorted T cell fraction (not recorded which). This sequence was found in a male donor with ankylosing spondylitis. The CDR3 region is CSARERRMNTGELFF. Here the CDR3 DNA reads TGCAGTGCTAGAGAACGGCGGATGAACACCGGGGAGCTGTTTTTT.